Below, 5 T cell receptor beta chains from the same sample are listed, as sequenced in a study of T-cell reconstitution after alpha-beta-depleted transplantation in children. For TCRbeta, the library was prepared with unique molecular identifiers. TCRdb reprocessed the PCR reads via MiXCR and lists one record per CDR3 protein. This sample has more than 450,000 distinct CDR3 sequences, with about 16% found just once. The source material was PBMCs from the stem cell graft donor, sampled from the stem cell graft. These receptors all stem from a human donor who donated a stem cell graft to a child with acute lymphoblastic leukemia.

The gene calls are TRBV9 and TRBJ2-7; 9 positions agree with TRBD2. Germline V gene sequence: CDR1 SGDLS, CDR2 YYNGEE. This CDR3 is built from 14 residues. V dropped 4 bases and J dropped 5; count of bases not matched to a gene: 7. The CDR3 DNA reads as TGTGCCAGCAGCCCCTCTAGCGGGACCGACGAGCAGTACTTC. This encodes CASSPSSGTDEQYF.

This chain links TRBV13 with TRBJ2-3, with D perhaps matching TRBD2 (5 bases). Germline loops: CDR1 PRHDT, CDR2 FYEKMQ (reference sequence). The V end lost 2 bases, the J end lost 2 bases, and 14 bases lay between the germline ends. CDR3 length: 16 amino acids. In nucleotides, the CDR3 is TGTGCCAGCAGCTTAAAAGCGGCTACCTACACAGATACGCAGTATTTT. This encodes CASSLKAATYTDTQYF.

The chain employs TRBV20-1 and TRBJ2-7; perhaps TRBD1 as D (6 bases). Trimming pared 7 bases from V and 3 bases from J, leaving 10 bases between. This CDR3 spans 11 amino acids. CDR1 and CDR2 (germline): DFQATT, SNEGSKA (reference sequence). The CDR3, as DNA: TGCAGTGGAAGGGGGAGCTACGAGCAGTACTTC. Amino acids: CSGRGSYEQYF.

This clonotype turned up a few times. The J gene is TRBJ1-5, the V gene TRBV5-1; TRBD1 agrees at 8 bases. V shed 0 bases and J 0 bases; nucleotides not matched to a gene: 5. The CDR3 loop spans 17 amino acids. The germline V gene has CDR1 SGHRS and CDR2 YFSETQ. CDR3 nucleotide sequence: TGCGCCAGCAGCTTGGGGACAGGGACCCTTAGCAATCAGCCCCAGCATTTT. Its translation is CASSLGTGTLSNQPQHF.

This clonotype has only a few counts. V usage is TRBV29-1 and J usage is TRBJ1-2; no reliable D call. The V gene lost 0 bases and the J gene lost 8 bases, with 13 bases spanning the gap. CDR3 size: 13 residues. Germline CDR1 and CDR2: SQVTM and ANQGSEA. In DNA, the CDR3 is TGCAGCGTTGAAGATACGGGCCTGAGGGGCTACACCTTC. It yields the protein CSVEDTGLRGYTF. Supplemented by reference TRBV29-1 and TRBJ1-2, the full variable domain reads SAVISQKPSRDICQRGTSLTIQCQVDSQVTMMFWYRQQPGQSLTLIATANQGSEATYESGFVIDKFPISRPNLTFSTLTVSNMSPEDSSIYLCSVEDTGLRGYTFGSGTRLTVV.